This T cell receptor beta chain appears in the sequencing data of a study of tumor and adjacent non-tumor tissue in lung cancer. Overall study: Histology: under 15 adenocarcinoma, a couple of squamous cell carcinoma, 1 small cell lung cancer. Study-wide results and limits: Significantly higher TCR diversity was found in tumor than normal lung.

This clonotype was detected only once. The antigen is unknown. The junction and the germline gene differ at one end; a read error may be behind it. This CDR3 region has 14 residues. This sample's RNA came from whole unsorted tissue. TCRbeta libraries were built with three rounds of nested PCR, modified from ARM-PCR. From the multiplex PCR reads, TCRdb called clonotypes with MiXCR, one entry per CDR3 protein. The table has just over 200,000 distinct CDR3 sequences, less than 80% seen once. The chain joins TRBV12-3 or TRBV12-4 to TRBJ2-7; D not resolved. Material: lung tumor tissue. The sequence came from a man aged 60-69 years with non-small cell lung cancer. The CDR3 region has the DNA TGCGCCAGCAGTTTCACCCTAGAAGGCTACGTGCAGTATTTC. Translation gives CASSFTLEGYVQYF.